A single sample gave rise to the 18 T cell receptor beta chains below, sequenced in a study of Ad26.COV2.S vaccination and SARS-CoV-2 variants. TCRdb's copy holds only in-frame clones and misses some; the assay was immunoSEQ multiplex PCR. The profile shows 180,000 or so clones, around nine tenths of them singletons. The sequencing here drew on peripheral blood, taken after recovery from COVID-19. The receptors were sampled from a human donor who had recovered from COVID-19.

The genes are TRBV7-6 and TRBJ1-3; no reliable D call. Trimming shortened V by 1 base and J by 4 bases, and 5 bases separated the two germline ends. The CDR3 loop spans 13 amino acids. Germline V gene sequence: CDR1 SGHVS, CDR2 FNYEAQ. For the CDR3, the DNA is TGTGCCAGCAGCTTAGGGGGAGGAAACACCATATATTTT. It specifies CASSLGGGNTIYF.

The rearrangement joins TRBV14 to TRBJ2-4; 9 bases map to TRBD2. Germline loops: CDR1 SGHDN, CDR2 FVKESK. Trimming took 5 bases from V and 7 from J; bases not matched to a gene: 3. This CDR3 region has 13 residues. The CDR3 nucleotides read TGTGCCAGCAGCTTAGCGGGGGCCAACATTCAGTACTTC. Translating it yields CASSLAGANIQYF.

As for this clone: The same CDR3 can be traced to other DNA sequences in this sample. The chain couples TRBV9 to TRBJ1-2, with TRBD1 identical over 9 bases. Germline V lookup: CDR1 SGDLS, CDR2 YYNGEE. This CDR3 is built from 15 residues. J lost 3 bases, V lost 3 bases, and 6 bases had no gene match. Here the CDR3 DNA reads TGTGCCAGCAGCGCGGGAACAGGGGGCGACTATGGCTACACCTTC. This translates into CASSAGTGGDYGYTF.

This sequence joins TRBV28 and TRBJ1-3, with unresolved D. The CDR3 runs to 14 residues. Trimming stripped 4 bases from V and 0 bases from J, with 7 bases between. Germline-derived CDR1 and CDR2 are MDHEN and SYDVKM. CDR3 loop: CASSWINSGNTIYF. The CDR3 coding sequence is TGTGCCAGCAGTTGGATAAACTCTGGAAACACCATATATTTT.

This clone was seen once. The chain is built from TRBV5-5 and TRBJ1-2; D is possibly TRBD1 (5 bases). The CDR3 loop spans 15 amino acids. V dropped 3 bases and J dropped 4 bases, with 16 bases sitting between them. CDR1 and CDR2 (germline): SGHKS, YYEKEE (reference sequence). CDR3 sequence (DNA): TGTGCCAGCAGCTGGGGTGGAGGGGCGAGCTATGGCTACACCTTC. This sequence encodes CASSWGGGASYGYTF.

The sample holds a few counts of this clone. This chain links TRBV6-5 with TRBJ1-6; 7 bases line up with TRBD1. CDR3 length equals 16 residues. J gave up 10 bases and V 1 base, and 10 bases lay outside the gene matches. The germline V gene has CDR1 MNHEY and CDR2 SVGAGI. For the CDR3, the DNA is TGTGCCAGCAGTTACTGGGGCCAGACAGGGTACTCACCCCTCCACTTT. Translated: CASSYWGQTGYSPLHF.

As concerns this clone: A read error may produce the germline difference seen at one junction end. The chain carries TRBV10-2 and TRBJ2-7, with TRBD1 matching 12 bases. From germline, CDR1 is WSHSY and CDR2 SAAADI. The CDR3 loop spans 14 amino acids. DNA of the CDR3: TGCGCCAGCAGCGAACTCCCGGGACAGGGGGCGGAGGACTTC. Its translation is CASSELPGQGAEDF.

The chain joins TRBV6-5 to TRBJ1-6, with D tentatively TRBD1 (6 bases). Trimming stripped 4 bases from V and 5 bases from J, with 15 bases between. Looked up from germline, CDR1 is MNHEY and CDR2 is SVGAGI. The CDR3 totals 16 residues. The CDR3 sequence is CASSFPGAPDNSPLHF. CDR3 coding DNA: TGTGCCAGCAGTTTCCCGGGGGCGCCGGATAATTCACCCCTCCACTTT.

This clone was picked up a small number of times. The CDR3 DNA sequence: TGTGCCAGTACCCCCGGGGGGGCTGACACCGGGGAGCTGTTTTTT. Protein product: CASTPGGADTGELFF. This rearrangement joins TRBV19 to TRBJ2-2, with TRBD2 identical over 8 bases. The V segment lost 7 bases and the J segment 3 bases; nucleotides outside the gene matches: 7. The length of the CDR3 is 15 residues. Germline values: CDR1 LNHDA, CDR2 SQIVND (reference sequence).

The chain links TRBV19 to TRBJ2-7; D is unclear. Per germline, CDR1 LNHDA and CDR2 SQIVND (reference sequence). Trimming took off 4 bases at V and 3 bases at J, with 7 bases between the two ends. This CDR3 comprises 12 residues. The CDR3 protein is CASSNSLYEQYF. The DNA of the CDR3 is TGTGCCAGTAGTAACAGTCTCTACGAGCAGTACTTC.

The chain recombines TRBV19 with TRBJ1-1, with D perhaps matching TRBD1 (6 bases). V was pared by 6 bases and J by 4 bases, with 18 bases between. The length of the CDR3 is 15 residues. CDR1 is LNHDA and CDR2 is SQIVND in the germline V gene (reference sequence). In DNA, the CDR3 is TGTGCCAGTAGGTATGGAACAGGGATTTTCACTGAAGCTTTCTTT. Its translation is CASRYGTGIFTEAFF. Full variable domain (outside the CDR3, taken from reference TRBV19 and TRBJ1-1): DGGITQSPKYLFRKEGQNVTLSCEQNLNHDAMYWYRQDPGQGLRLIYYSQIVNDFQKGDIAEGYSVSREKKESFPLTVTSAQKNPTAFYLCASRYGTGIFTEAFFGQGTRLTVV.

The chain joins TRBV27 to TRBJ2-5; TRBD2 matches at 10 bases. Germline-derived CDR1 and CDR2 are MNHEY and SMNVEV (reference sequence). The CDR3 length is 16 residues. V lost 0 bases and J lost 5; bases outside the gene matches: 6. This chain's CDR3 is CASSLSRLAGAETQYF. CDR3 coding DNA: TGTGCCAGCAGTTTATCCCGACTAGCGGGCGCGGAGACCCAGTACTTC.

V gene TRBV6-5 combines with J gene TRBJ1-2; 12 bases align to TRBD1. CDR3 length: 15 amino acids. Germline-derived CDR1 and CDR2 are MNHEY and SVGAGI. Trimming removed 6 bases from V and 8 bases from J; junction bases left unmatched: 10. DNA for the CDR3: TGTGCCAGCAGCTCTACGGGACAGGGGGCCCAAGGCTACACCTTC. Amino acids: CASSSTGQGAQGYTF.

J is TRBJ1-2 and V is TRBV4-1, with a possible D match to TRBD1 (5 bases). Trimming removed 0 bases at V and 4 bases at J, with 6 bases between. Per the germline V gene, CDR1 is MGHRA and CDR2 is YSYEKL. The CDR3 spans 13 residues. CDR3 coding DNA: TGCGCCAGCAGCCAAGACCAGGGCTATGGCTACACCTTC. Its protein is CASSQDQGYGYTF.

The CDR3 bases are TGTGCCAGCAGTACCGCGGGAAGGCAGTACTTC. Protein product: CASSTAGRQYF. The rearrangement joins TRBV6-5 to TRBJ2-7; possibly TRBD2 for D (6 bases). The ends were cut back, 5 bases at V and 9 bases at J, with 11 bases in the middle. CDR1 is MNHEY, CDR2 SVGAGI, per germline. This CDR3 region has 11 residues.

Note on this clone: Other DNA variants within this sample encode the same CDR3. The V call is TRBV7-9, the J call TRBJ1-5; D call uncertain. The V gene lost 3 bases and the J gene lost 4 bases, with 7 bases spanning the gap. This CDR3 contains 13 residues. The germline V gene encodes CDR1 SEHNR and CDR2 FQNEAQ (reference sequence). Here the CDR3 DNA reads TGTGCCAGCAGCTTGGGCCGGAATCAGCCCCAGCATTTT. Translated, it gives CASSLGRNQPQHF.

The CDR3 sequence: CASILAHGANVLTF. CDR3 DNA: TGTGCCAGCATACTAGCGCACGGGGCCAACGTCCTGACTTTC. This rearrangement joins TRBV7-8 to TRBJ2-6, with 7 bases lining up with TRBD2. The germline CDR1 and CDR2 sequences are SGHVS and FQNEAQ. V was clipped by 7 bases and J by 4 bases; unmatched bases: 4. The CDR3 has 14 amino acids.

V is TRBV3-1 (or the pseudogene TRBV3-2) and J is TRBJ1-1; unclear D gene. The V and J ends lost 4 bases and 5 bases respectively, with 8 bases between them. The germline CDR1 and CDR2 sequences are LGHDT and YNNKEL (reference sequence). The CDR3 runs to 12 residues. For the CDR3, the DNA is TGTGCCAGCAGCCTTAGAGGGACTGAAGCTTTCTTT. Amino acid sequence: CASSLRGTEAFF.